The 2 T cell receptor beta chains presented below share a single source sample, sequenced in a study of blood T cell repertoires in COVID-19. Only in-frame clones appear in the TCRdb table, and some are missing; sequencing was by immunoSEQ multiplex PCR. The sample lists 55,000 to 75,000 clones, about 80% occurring once. Sequencing input: peripheral blood. These receptors were taken from a man between 65 and 79 years old who had recovered from COVID-19.

The chain links TRBV5-1 to TRBJ2-5, with 9 bases aligning to TRBD2. Trimming took 7 bases from V and 2 from J; bases not matched to a gene: 9. This CDR3 comprises 15 residues. Germline V gene sequence: CDR1 SGHRS, CDR2 YFSETQ. CDR3 protein: CASGSSGEQQETQYF. DNA for the CDR3: TGCGCCAGCGGATCTAGCGGGGAGCAACAAGAGACCCAGTACTTC. Using reference TRBV5-1 and TRBJ2-5 for the parts outside the CDR3, the full variable domain is KAGVTQTPRYLIKTRGQQVTLSCSPISGHRSVSWYQQTPGQGLQFLFEYFSETQRNKGNFPGRFSGRQFSNSRSEMNVSTLELGDSALYLCASGSSGEQQETQYFGPGTRLLVL.

V usage is TRBV5-1 and J usage is TRBJ2-7; possible D gene TRBD1, 5 bases. From germline, CDR1 is SGHRS and CDR2 YFSETQ. The CDR3 is 14 amino acids. V was cut by 0 bases and J by 4 bases, with 11 bases left in between. Written as DNA, the CDR3 is TGCGCCAGCAGCTTGGAGGGGCAGGGTTACGAGCAGTACTTC. Its protein product is CASSLEGQGYEQYF.